The present T cell receptor (beta chain) was sequenced within a study of blood T cell repertoires in COVID-19. Study as a whole: Sites in the United States, Italy and Spain provided acute and convalescent COVID-19 samples. T cells, B-cell-depleted T cells, or PBMCs supplied cDNA or gDNA.

Profiled with immunoSEQ multiplex PCR; TCRdb holds only in-frame clones, not every one. The sample has over 150,000 clones; more than 75% are singletons. Germline V gives CDR1 SGDLS, CDR2 YYNGEE. This CDR3 has 19 amino acids. The V segment lost 4 bases and the J segment 2 bases; nucleotides outside the gene matches: 14. This clonotype originated in a woman under 30 who had recovered from COVID-19. The chain carries TRBV9 and TRBJ2-3; TRBD2 aligns across 12 bases. Input material: peripheral blood. CDR3 in amino acids: CASSSSKRLAGEYTDTQYF. CDR3 DNA: TGTGCCAGCAGCTCTTCTAAAAGACTAGCGGGGGAGTACACAGATACGCAGTATTTT.